The sequence of this T cell receptor beta chain was determined in a study of shared clonotypes between healthy human individuals. Study observations and caveats: Among four donors, about 4.6% of naive CD4 clonotypes were found in common.

The assay was immunoSEQ multiplex PCR, and TCRdb's table has in-frame clones only and misses some. The repertoire holds fewer than 1.6 million clones, with approximately 98.5% as singletons. The CDR3 is 14 amino acids. Trimming left V 7 bases short and J 4 bases short, with 20 bases between. Germline assignment: CDR1 SQVTM and CDR2 ANQGSEA. Comments on this clone: What it binds is not known.

The chain employs TRBV29-1 and TRBJ2-7; tentative D call: TRBD1 (7 bases). The specimen sequenced was naive CD4+ T cells sorted from blood. Subset described: CD45RA+ positively selected. This TCR derives from a man aged 25 to 40 in good health. CDR3 region: CSALTLQGRYEQYF. The CDR3 nucleotides are TGCAGCGCCCTAACCTTACAGGGGAGGTACGAGCAGTACTTC.